This entry lists 12 T cell receptor beta chains sequenced from one sample in a study of vaccination effects on CD4 cells after COVID-19. Antigens of these TCRs are unknown. Investigators separated out CD4+ T cells once less than 11 days of culture had passed. This table comes from immunoSEQ multiplex PCR, and its TCRdb copy is limited to in-frame clones, with some not included. The repertoire holds fewer than 40,000 clones, with around 67% as singletons. Sequences were derived from CD4+ T cells from PBMCs cultured without peptide, sampled before COVID-19 vaccination. The receptors originated from a human donor who received a COVID-19 vaccine.

The chain recombines TRBV6-6 with TRBJ2-7, with 9 bases identical to TRBD2. CDR1 MNHNY and CDR2 SVGAGI come from the germline V gene (reference sequence). The CDR3 is 14 amino acids. Trimming at V came to 2 bases and at J to 3 bases, leaving 2 bases not matched to a gene. The CDR3 sequence is CASSYAGGDYEQYF. Here the CDR3 DNA reads TGTGCCAGCAGTTACGCGGGAGGGGACTACGAGCAGTACTTC.

This chain joins TRBV27 and TRBJ1-5, with TRBD1 matching over 8 bases. The germline V gene encodes CDR1 MNHEY and CDR2 SMNVEV (reference sequence). The CDR3 contains 14 residues. The V gene end was trimmed by 9 bases and the J gene end by 5 bases; junction bases not matched to a gene: 9. The DNA of the CDR3 is TGTGCCAGTCCAACGACAGGGGAAGATCAGCCCCAGCATTTT. Translated: CASPTTGEDQPQHF.

V is TRBV5-6 and J is TRBJ1-2, with a weak D call TRBD1 (6 bases). The length of the CDR3 is 12 residues. Germline assignment: CDR1 SGHDT and CDR2 YYEEEE. The V and J ends lost 2 bases and 6 bases respectively, with 8 bases between them. The DNA for the CDR3 is TGTGCCAGCAGCTTACAGGGTCATGGCTACACCTTC. Translated, it gives CASSLQGHGYTF.

The chain combines TRBV29-1 with TRBJ1-2, with 8 nucleotides matching TRBD1. Germline values: CDR1 SQVTM, CDR2 ANQGSEA. The CDR3 sequence is 13 residues long. Unmatched junction bases numbered 2, after V lost 5 bases and J lost 0 bases. CDR3 region: CSVRTGTNYGYTF. CDR3 in DNA: TGCAGCGTTAGGACAGGGACTAACTATGGCTACACCTTC.

The CDR3 protein is CASGRMNTEAFF. CDR3 in DNA: TGCGCCAGCGGTCGGATGAACACTGAAGCTTTCTTT. The chain combines TRBV5-1 with TRBJ1-1; no reliable D call. The CDR3 totals 12 residues. V was clipped by 7 bases and J by 0 bases, with 7 bases between them. CDR1 SGHRS and CDR2 YFSETQ come from the germline V gene.

This chain connects TRBV11-2 to TRBJ1-3; TRBD1 is a possible D gene (6 bases). Germline V gene lookup returns CDR1 SGHAT and CDR2 FQNNGV. CDR3 length: 15 residues. Trimming cost V 4 bases and J 0 bases, with 10 bases left between them. CDR3: CASSYGQNSGNTIYF. The DNA of the CDR3 is TGTGCCAGCAGCTACGGACAGAACTCTGGAAACACCATATATTTT. The entire variable domain, with the rest obtained from reference TRBV11-2 and TRBJ1-3, is as follows: EAGVAQSPRYKIIEKRQSVAFWCNPISGHATLYWYQQILGQGPKLLIQFQNNGVVDDSQLPKDRFSAERLKGVDSTLKIQPAKLEDSAVYLCASSYGQNSGNTIYFGEGSWLTVV.

This clone was observed a few times. The chain combines TRBV5-1 with TRBJ1-3; weak D call: TRBD1 (5 bases). The CDR3 length is 14 residues. V was trimmed by 2 bases and J by 2 bases, leaving 8 bases between them. Per germline, CDR1 SGHRS and CDR2 YFSETQ. CDR3 in amino acids: CASSLDRTGNTIYF. DNA for the CDR3: TGCGCCAGCAGCTTAGACAGAACTGGAAACACCATATATTTT.

The chain has TRBV12-3 or TRBV12-4 and TRBJ2-5; 7 nucleotides align to TRBD2. V lost 3 bases to trimming and J lost 4 bases; unmatched junction nucleotides: 2. This CDR3 is built from 13 residues. CDR3 region: CASSFLAGETQYF. CDR3 in DNA: TGTGCCAGCAGTTTCTTAGCGGGAGAGACCCAGTACTTC.

The chain links TRBV19 to TRBJ2-4; no clear D gene. The CDR3 has 14 amino acids. Per the germline V gene, CDR1 is LNHDA and CDR2 is SQIVND (reference sequence). Between the trimmed V and J ends, which lost 5 bases and 0 bases, there was a span of 8 bases. The CDR3 here is CASSQPGAKNIQYF. The CDR3 DNA sequence: TGTGCCAGTAGTCAGCCCGGAGCCAAAAACATTCAGTACTTC.

The chain employs TRBV10-2 and TRBJ2-6; tentative D call: TRBD2 (7 bases). Trimming stripped 4 bases from V and 0 bases from J, with 10 bases between. Germline V gives CDR1 WSHSY, CDR2 SAAADI. The CDR3 runs 16 residues. CDR3 coding DNA: TGCGCCAGCAGTGGGGGGGGCCTCTCTGGGGCCAACGTCCTGACTTTC. Its translation: CASSGGGLSGANVLTF.

This clone was seen only a few times. The genes are TRBV3-1 (or the pseudogene TRBV3-2) and TRBJ2-1; 13 bases line up with TRBD2. The CDR3 has 14 residues. Germline V gives CDR1 LGHDT, CDR2 YNNKEL (reference sequence). J lost 10 bases, V lost 5 bases, and 5 bases had no gene match. The CDR3 DNA reads as TGTGCCAGCAGCTCACTAGCGGGGGGGCAGGAGCAGTTCTTC. Amino acids: CASSSLAGGQEQFF.

J is TRBJ1-2 and V is TRBV4-1; tentative D call: TRBD1 (6 bases). Trimming removed 1 base from V and 4 bases from J, with 13 bases in between. The CDR3 is 15 amino acids. Germline-derived CDR1 and CDR2 are MGHRA and YSYEKL. The CDR3 loop reads CASSQGSVGGYGYTF. The DNA of the CDR3 is TGCGCCAGCAGCCAAGGGAGCGTAGGGGGCTATGGCTACACCTTC.